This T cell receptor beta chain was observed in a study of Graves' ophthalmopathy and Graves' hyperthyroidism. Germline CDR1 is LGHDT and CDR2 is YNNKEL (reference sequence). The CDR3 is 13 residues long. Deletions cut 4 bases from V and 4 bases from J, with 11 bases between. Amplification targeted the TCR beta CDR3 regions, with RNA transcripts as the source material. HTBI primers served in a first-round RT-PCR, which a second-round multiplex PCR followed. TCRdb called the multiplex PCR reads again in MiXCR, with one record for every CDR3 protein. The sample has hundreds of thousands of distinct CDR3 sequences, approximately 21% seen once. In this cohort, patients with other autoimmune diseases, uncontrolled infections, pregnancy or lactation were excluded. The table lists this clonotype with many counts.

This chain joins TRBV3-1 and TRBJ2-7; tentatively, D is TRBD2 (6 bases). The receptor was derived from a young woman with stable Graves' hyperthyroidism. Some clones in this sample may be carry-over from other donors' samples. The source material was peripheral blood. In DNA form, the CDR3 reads TGTGCCAGCAGCCCGGGACTTCCTTACGAGCAGTACTTC. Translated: CASSPGLPYEQYF.